Listed below are T cell receptor beta chains from one sample, sequenced in a study of response to subunit inactivated influenza vaccine. One entry per CDR3 protein, called by TCRdb with MiXCR from the RT-PCR reads. The sample consists of approximately 500,000 distinct CDR3 sequences, 10% to 15% of them appearing once. Specimen: PBMCs from blood, collected roughly 47 days after vaccination. The receptors were sampled from a man aged 50 or older who received an inactivated influenza vaccine. CDR3s leave out the opening cysteine and the closing phenylalanine or tryptophan.

v_gene	j_gene	CDR3aa
TRBV3-1	TRBJ2-5	ASSQASGAQETQY
TRBV10-2	TRBJ1-1	ASSARDRDTEAF
TRBV7-8	TRBJ1-5	ASSFAQGTQPQH
TRBV29-1	TRBJ1-5	SVSGGFGQPQH
TRBV4-3	TRBJ1-2	ASSQGGDYGYT
TRBV20-1	TRBJ2-3	SGREGTFFTDTQY
TRBV20-1	TRBJ2-5	SARGQGKETQY
TRBV4-1	TRBJ2-1	ASSLSHAPGDEQF
TRBV2	TRBJ2-7	ASSSGQGLYEQY
TRBV12-3/TRBV12-4	TRBJ1-6	ASSLVADSPLH
TRBV5-1	TRBJ1-5	ASSADGNWAQPQH
TRBV5-4	TRBJ2-3	ASSLAPSGTSTDTQY
TRBV20-1	TRBJ1-5	SARGTGGDQPQH
TRBV7-2	TRBJ2-1	ASSPGQGASYNEQF
TRBV12-3/TRBV12-4	TRBJ2-7	ASSGQLAGTYEQY
TRBV20-1	TRBJ2-3	SASPSGSVGDTQY
TRBV27	TRBJ2-5	ASSSSPLGTQY
TRBV27	TRBJ1-5	ASSWGSNQPQH
TRBV7-2	TRBJ1-1	ASSLARGNAEAF
TRBV9	TRBJ2-5	ASSGTGRALETQY
TRBV20-1	TRBJ1-2	SATDGPYGYT
TRBV20-1	TRBJ2-3	SASPGGRTDTQY
TRBV5-1	TRBJ2-7	ASSLAGDPQD
TRBV4-1	TRBJ2-5	ARRVGGRETQY
TRBV14	TRBJ2-5	ASSQAPIQETQY
TRBV9	TRBJ2-7	ASSASAGEQY
TRBV9	TRBJ2-1	ASSNRDRGNEQF
TRBV7-8	TRBJ2-5	ASSLSEIPGTQY
TRBV7-9	TRBJ2-3	ASSLSTGDADTQY
TRBV20-1	TRBJ1-2	SAVVTGRPGYT
TRBV4-2	TRBJ2-1	ASSPQGTSFHNEQF
TRBV5-5	TRBJ2-1	ASSLVYVRGSSYNEQF
TRBV18	TRBJ2-7	ASSLNPGGASYEQY
TRBV7-9	TRBJ2-1	ASSLVGSGNEQF
TRBV6-1	TRBJ2-7	ASSLSPGRAYEQY
TRBV10-3	TRBJ2-5	AISEARLGETQY
TRBV20-1	TRBJ2-7	RSGTSGRGPYEQY
TRBV20-1	TRBJ1-4	SARNTGATWEKLF
TRBV11-1	TRBJ2-1	ASSFTLAGSPLYNEQF
TRBV11-2	TRBJ2-2	ASSLMSGAAGELF
TRBV11-2	TRBJ2-5	ASSLVGGVQETQY
TRBV12-3/TRBV12-4	TRBJ1-4	ASRRGATNEKLF
TRBV5-1	TRBJ2-7	ASSLAFGTGVNEQY
TRBV7-2	TRBJ1-1	ASSPARTTEAF
TRBV11-3	TRBJ2-3	ASSFTGASGDTQY
TRBV7-9	TRBJ1-1	ASSYESRNTEAF
TRBV12-3/TRBV12-4	TRBJ2-7	ASSQEMGRLY
TRBV20-1	TRBJ2-1	SARGGLAGSLYNEQF
TRBV12-3/TRBV12-4	TRBJ2-1	ASSLTSGRAREQF
TRBV4-2	TRBJ2-6	ASSLQQGTGANVLT
TRBV10-3	TRBJ1-3	AISVEGNTIY
TRBV28	TRBJ2-3	ASGVENSYTDTQY
TRBV11-3	TRBJ2-3	ASSLGNEDTQY